Below, 27 T cell receptor beta chains from the same sample are listed, as sequenced in a study of T cell repertoires in cytomegalovirus infection. These TCRs' antigens remain unknown. TCRdb reprocessed the reads via MiXCR and lists one record per CDR3 protein. The sample has 110,000 to 150,000 distinct CDR3 sequences; over 30% are singletons. Sequenced material: CD8+ T cells from cultured PBMCs, taken from culture after CMV antigen stimulation. These receptors were obtained from a human donor in good health (CMV status not recorded). Some clones in this sample may be carry-over from other donors' samples.

Concerning this clonotype itself: Relative to the germline gene, one junction end is altered; a read error may explain this. V and J are TRBV2 and TRBJ2-2; 10 bases match TRBD2. Germline V CDR1 and CDR2: SNHLY, FYNNEI. This CDR3 has 16 amino acids. The CDR3 spells CAGSDTSGGDTGELFF. The CDR3 DNA reads as TGTGCCGGCAGCGATACGAGCGGGGGGGACACCGGGGAGCTGTTTTTT.

The chain links TRBV19 to TRBJ2-7, with a possible D match to TRBD2 (6 bases). V lost 2 bases, J lost 3 bases, and 14 bases lay in between. Germline CDR1 and CDR2: LNHDA and SQIVND (reference sequence). The CDR3 extends over 15 amino acids. CDR3 region: CASSISAGRSYEQYF. DNA for the CDR3: TGTGCCAGTAGTATATCCGCGGGGCGAAGCTACGAGCAGTACTTC.

The chain uses TRBV7-9 and TRBJ2-7; the D gene is possibly TRBD1 (6 bases). The ends were cut back, 1 base at V and 2 bases at J, with 15 bases in the middle. Germline V gene lookup returns CDR1 SEHNR and CDR2 FQNEAQ (reference sequence). CDR3 length: 16 amino acids. The CDR3 reads CASSLGRGTHAYEQYF. The CDR3 nucleotides are TGTGCCAGCAGCTTAGGTAGAGGGACACACGCCTACGAGCAGTACTTC. The variable domain in full, with the rest retrieved from reference TRBV7-9 and TRBJ2-7, is DTGVSQNPRHKITKRGQNVTFRCDPISEHNRLYWYRQTLGQGPEFLTYFQNEAQLEKSRLLSDRFSAERPKGSFSTLEIQRTEQGDSAMYLCASSLGRGTHAYEQYFGPGTRLTVT.

The chain joins TRBV10-1 to TRBJ1-1, with 9 bases fitting TRBD1. Germline V lookup: CDR1 WNHNN, CDR2 SYGVQD (reference sequence). The CDR3 spans 19 residues. V lost 0 bases to trimming and J lost 8 bases; unmatched junction nucleotides: 19. For the CDR3, the DNA is TGCGCCAGCAGTGAGTCCCGAAGGACTCCGGGACAGGGTGTCCTAGAAGCTTTCTTT. Translation gives CASSESRRTPGQGVLEAFF.

This clonotype was seen a few times. The V gene is TRBV10-3, the J gene TRBJ1-1; TRBD1 is a possible D gene (6 bases). The CDR3 covers 16 residues. Germline lookup yields CDR1 ENHRY and CDR2 SYGVKD. The V gene lost 0 bases and the J gene lost 3 bases, with 14 bases spanning the gap. The CDR3 loop reads CAISESKLRGDTEAFF. CDR3 nucleotide sequence: TGTGCCATCAGTGAGTCGAAACTAAGGGGGGACACTGAAGCTTTCTTT.

This clonotype was detected only a few times. V usage is TRBV12-3 or TRBV12-4 and J usage is TRBJ2-7; possible D gene TRBD1, 6 bases. The CDR3 is 12 residues long. The V end lost 7 bases, the J end lost 1 base, and 8 bases lay between the germline ends. CDR3 sequence (DNA): TGTGCCAGCACTACAGGGTCCTACGAGCAGTACTTC. It encodes CASTTGSYEQYF.

This clonotype appeared a few times. This chain uses TRBV12-3 or TRBV12-4 with TRBJ2-5; D is uncertain. The CDR3 runs 13 residues. Trimming shortened V by 4 bases and J by 1 base, and 7 bases separated the two germline ends. The CDR3 DNA reads TGTGCCAGCAGTTGGGCACGCCAAGAGACCCAGTACTTC. This translates into CASSWARQETQYF.

This clonotype was counted many times. The CDR3 region has the DNA TGTGCCAGCAGCTTAAGCGGGCCCGAACTCTACGAGCAGTACTTC. The encoded protein is CASSLSGPELYEQYF. The chain joins TRBV7-2 to TRBJ2-7, with D maybe TRBD2 (6 bases). Trimming stripped 2 bases from V and 3 bases from J, with 14 bases between. Per germline, CDR1 SGHTA and CDR2 FQGNSA. The CDR3 has 15 amino acids.

The V and J genes are TRBV27 and TRBJ2-1; D not certain. The V and J ends lost 2 bases and 0 bases respectively, with 11 bases between them. Germline V gene data show CDR1 as MNHEY and CDR2 as SMNVEV (reference sequence). This CDR3 region has 16 residues. This CDR3 reads CASSLSGLSSYNEQFF. The CDR3 nucleotides read TGTGCCAGCAGTTTAAGTGGGCTTTCCTCCTACAATGAGCAGTTCTTC.

This clonotype appeared a few times. V usage is TRBV27 and J usage is TRBJ1-1; D remains ambiguous. Germline CDR1 reads MNHEY; CDR2 reads SMNVEV (reference sequence). The CDR3 has 13 amino acids. Between the trimmed V and J ends, which lost 3 bases and 4 bases, there was a span of 9 bases. The DNA of the CDR3 is TGTGCCAGCAGTTTCTCAGGAAGCACTGAAGCTTTCTTT. It specifies CASSFSGSTEAFF.

This clonotype has at least ten counts. The chain is built from TRBV7-6 and TRBJ2-3; D not certain. CDR3 length equals 14 residues. Trimming stripped 1 base from V and 5 bases from J, with 10 bases between. Germline-derived CDR1 and CDR2 are SGHVS and FNYEAQ. CDR3 loop: CASSLEFGRDTQYF. CDR3 sequence (DNA): TGTGCCAGCAGCTTAGAGTTTGGGCGAGATACGCAGTATTTT.

This chain joins TRBV7-9 and TRBJ1-1; D gene ambiguous. The CDR3 has 16 amino acids. Germline V gene sequence: CDR1 SEHNR, CDR2 FQNEAQ (reference sequence). V was trimmed by 3 bases and J by 4 bases, leaving 18 bases between them. Written as DNA, the CDR3 is TGTGCCAGCAGCTTTACCGACGGGATAGGAAGCACTGAAGCTTTCTTT. Encoded protein: CASSFTDGIGSTEAFF.

The gene calls are TRBV12-3 or TRBV12-4 and TRBJ2-7, with 8 bases fitting TRBD1. The J segment lost 2 bases and the V segment lost 4 bases, leaving 1 base of the junction unmatched. The CDR3 covers 13 residues. CDR3 nucleotides: TGTGCCAGCAGTTCACAGGGGGCCTACGAGCAGTACTTC. It yields the protein CASSSQGAYEQYF.

The chain has TRBV6-1 and TRBJ2-1; D may match TRBD1 or TRBD2 (7 bases each). With 5 bases removed from V and 8 bases from J, the gap between germline ends came to 22 bases. Per germline, CDR1 MNHNS and CDR2 SASEGT. This CDR3 comprises 16 residues. DNA for the CDR3: TGTGCCAGCAGTCACAGGGGTTTGGCGGGGGTTGATGAGCAGTTCTTC. Amino acids: CASSHRGLAGVDEQFF.

The table lists this clonotype with a few counts. The genes are TRBV6-6 and TRBJ2-3; D ambiguous. Germline V CDR1 and CDR2: MNHNY, SVGAGI (reference sequence). The length of the CDR3 is 11 residues. The V and J ends lost 2 bases and 6 bases respectively, with 3 bases between them. In DNA form, the CDR3 reads TGTGCCAGCAGTTACGGGGATACGCAGTATTTT. It codes for CASSYGDTQYF.

This clonotype appeared many times. V and J are TRBV3-1 and TRBJ2-5; possible D gene TRBD2, 5 bases. V was pared by 0 bases and J by 4 bases, with 21 bases between. The germline CDR1 and CDR2 sequences are LGHDT and YNNKEL (reference sequence). This CDR3 spans 18 amino acids. CDR3 residues: CASSQELLWERDGETQYF. The CDR3 nucleotides read TGTGCCAGCAGCCAAGAGTTACTTTGGGAGAGGGATGGAGAGACCCAGTACTTC.

This clonotype was detected many times. The rearrangement joins TRBV6-5 to TRBJ2-1; possibly TRBD2 for D (5 bases). The CDR3 is 16 residues long. The V and J ends lost 1 base and 5 bases respectively, with 15 bases between them. Germline CDR1 MNHEY, CDR2 SVGAGI. CDR3 sequence (DNA): TGTGCCAGCAGTTACTGGGTGGGCCCCGGGGACAATGAGCAGTTCTTC. Its translation: CASSYWVGPGDNEQFF.

The J gene is TRBJ2-1, the V gene TRBV27, with TRBD2 matching over 11 bases. The V gene end was trimmed by 1 base and the J gene end by 6 bases; junction bases not matched to a gene: 2. The germline V gene has CDR1 MNHEY and CDR2 SMNVEV (reference sequence). The CDR3 sequence is 15 residues long. The CDR3 loop reads CASSLFSGGANEQFF. For the CDR3, the DNA is TGTGCCAGCAGTTTATTTAGCGGGGGGGCCAATGAGCAGTTCTTC.

This clonotype was seen a handful of times. The chain links TRBV19 to TRBJ2-1; D gene unclear. CDR1 and CDR2 (germline): LNHDA, SQIVND (reference sequence). The V end was cut by 5 bases, the J end by 0 bases, with 14 bases between. This CDR3 is built from 16 residues. CDR3 loop: CASSHLMLDSYNEQFF. The CDR3 region has the DNA TGTGCCAGTAGTCATTTAATGCTAGACTCCTACAATGAGCAGTTCTTC.

The rearrangement links TRBV12-3 or TRBV12-4 to TRBJ2-7, with a weak D call TRBD1 (6 bases). The CDR3 is made up of 13 amino acids. V was clipped by 6 bases and J by 1 base, with 10 bases between them. For the CDR3, the DNA is TGTGCCAGCAGAAAGAGGGGGTCCTACGAGCAGTACTTC. Its translation: CASRKRGSYEQYF.

The chain employs TRBV29-1 and TRBJ2-7; D gene uncertain. The CDR3 contains 13 residues. From germline, CDR1 is SQVTM and CDR2 ANQGSEA. Trimming left V 0 bases short and J 1 base short, with 7 bases between. As DNA, the CDR3 is TGCAGCGTTGAAGATCTGGAATCCTACGAGCAGTACTTC. The encoded protein is CSVEDLESYEQYF.

This clonotype showed up many times. This chain connects TRBV11-1 to TRBJ1-1; D remains unclear. Germline CDR1 SGHAT, CDR2 FQDESV (reference sequence). V was trimmed by 3 bases and J by 0 bases, leaving 14 bases between them. This CDR3 is built from 16 residues. CDR3 residues: CASSLHSSGMNTEAFF. CDR3 coding DNA: TGTGCCAGCAGCTTGCATTCAAGCGGTATGAACACTGAAGCTTTCTTT.

The chain has TRBV2 and TRBJ2-3; 11 bases agree with TRBD2. The CDR3 spans 15 residues. CDR1 is SNHLY and CDR2 is FYNNEI in the germline V gene. V shed 6 bases and J 5 bases; nucleotides not matched to a gene: 7. In DNA, the CDR3 is TGTGCCAGCAGGATGACTAGCGGGGAGAGAGATACGCAGTATTTT. This translates into CASRMTSGERDTQYF.

The V call is TRBV19, the J call TRBJ2-2, with D perhaps being TRBD1 or TRBD2 (6 bases each). Deletions cut 5 bases from V and 6 bases from J, with 16 bases between. This CDR3 is built from 15 residues. CDR1 is LNHDA, CDR2 SQIVND, per germline (reference sequence). CDR3 in DNA: TGTGCCAGTAGTCTCTTTTTAGGGGGGTCCGGGGAGCTGTTTTTT. This sequence encodes CASSLFLGGSGELFF. The variable domain in full, completed from reference TRBV19 and TRBJ2-2, reads DGGITQSPKYLFRKEGQNVTLSCEQNLNHDAMYWYRQDPGQGLRLIYYSQIVNDFQKGDIAEGYSVSREKKESFPLTVTSAQKNPTAFYLCASSLFLGGSGELFFGEGSRLTVL.

This clonotype was counted many times. The chain is built from TRBV7-9 and TRBJ2-5; no reliable D call. Germline assignment: CDR1 SEHNR and CDR2 FQNEAQ (reference sequence). CDR3 length equals 13 residues. With 2 bases removed from V and 3 bases from J, the gap between germline ends came to 7 bases. The CDR3 nucleotides read TGTGCCAGCAGCTTATTCGGAGAAGAGACCCAGTACTTC. The encoded protein is CASSLFGEETQYF.

V usage is TRBV12-3 or TRBV12-4 and J usage is TRBJ2-1; 7 bases agree with TRBD1. J was trimmed by 6 bases and V by 7 bases; bases with no gene match: 6. This CDR3 has 13 residues. The CDR3 sequence is CASTATGSNEQFF. The DNA of the CDR3 is TGTGCCAGCACCGCGACAGGGTCCAATGAGCAGTTCTTC.

In this sample, this clonotype turned up many times. This chain uses TRBV24-1 with TRBJ2-1, with TRBD2 matching 16 bases. The germline V gene encodes CDR1 KGHDR and CDR2 SFDVKD. The CDR3 consists of 18 residues. The ends lost 3 bases at V and 2 bases at J; junction bases unmatched: 3. CDR3 amino acids: CATSDAGTSGGAYNEQFF. The CDR3 bases are TGTGCCACCAGTGATGCCGGGACTAGCGGGGGGGCCTACAATGAGCAGTTCTTC.